The source of this TCR beta chain is a study of glioma-infiltrating T cells after dendritic cell vaccination. In the study overall: Patients received three intradermal dendritic cell vaccine injections at biweekly intervals. Study-wide results and limits: The cohort had few patients with full blood and tumor sets.

On this clone itself: Its antigen is unknown.

Selection required adequate fresh-frozen tumor tissue plus more than two years' survival data. This CDR3 region has 16 residues. Trimming cost V 3 bases and J 7 bases; bases outside gene matches: 10. Germline assignment: CDR1 MNHNS and CDR2 SASEGT. The primer mix had 60 V beta and 13 J beta primers. Only in-frame clones appear in the TCRdb table, and some are missing; sequencing was by immunoSEQ multiplex PCR. The sample lists 95,000 to 110,000 clones, approximately 80% occurring once. The material was blood, obtained before dendritic cell vaccination. The rearrangement links TRBV6-1 to TRBJ1-5; 9 nucleotides match TRBD1. The receptor was isolated from a human donor with glioblastoma. The CDR3 reads CASSEWGQGFNQPQHF. CDR3 sequence (DNA): TGTGCCAGCAGTGAGTGGGGACAGGGATTTAACCAGCCCCAGCATTTT.